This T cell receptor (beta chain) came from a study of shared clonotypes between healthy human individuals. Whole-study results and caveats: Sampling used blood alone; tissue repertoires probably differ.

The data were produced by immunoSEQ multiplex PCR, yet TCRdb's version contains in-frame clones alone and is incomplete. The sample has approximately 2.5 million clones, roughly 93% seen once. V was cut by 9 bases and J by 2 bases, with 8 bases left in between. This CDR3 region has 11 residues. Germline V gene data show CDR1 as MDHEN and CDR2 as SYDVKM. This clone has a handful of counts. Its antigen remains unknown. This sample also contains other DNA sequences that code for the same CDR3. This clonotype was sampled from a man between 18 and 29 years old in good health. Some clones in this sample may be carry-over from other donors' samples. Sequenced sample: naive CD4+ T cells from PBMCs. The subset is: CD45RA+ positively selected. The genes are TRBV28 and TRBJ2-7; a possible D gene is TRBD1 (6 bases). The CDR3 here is CASGGTYEQYF. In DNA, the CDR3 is TGTGCCAGTGGGGGCACCTACGAGCAGTACTTC. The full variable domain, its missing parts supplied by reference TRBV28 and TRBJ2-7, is DVKVTQSSRYLVKRTGEKVFLECVQDMDHENMFWYRQDPGLGLRLIYFSYDVKMKEKGDIPEGYSVSREKKERFSLILESASTNQTSMYLCASGGTYEQYFGPGTRLTVT.